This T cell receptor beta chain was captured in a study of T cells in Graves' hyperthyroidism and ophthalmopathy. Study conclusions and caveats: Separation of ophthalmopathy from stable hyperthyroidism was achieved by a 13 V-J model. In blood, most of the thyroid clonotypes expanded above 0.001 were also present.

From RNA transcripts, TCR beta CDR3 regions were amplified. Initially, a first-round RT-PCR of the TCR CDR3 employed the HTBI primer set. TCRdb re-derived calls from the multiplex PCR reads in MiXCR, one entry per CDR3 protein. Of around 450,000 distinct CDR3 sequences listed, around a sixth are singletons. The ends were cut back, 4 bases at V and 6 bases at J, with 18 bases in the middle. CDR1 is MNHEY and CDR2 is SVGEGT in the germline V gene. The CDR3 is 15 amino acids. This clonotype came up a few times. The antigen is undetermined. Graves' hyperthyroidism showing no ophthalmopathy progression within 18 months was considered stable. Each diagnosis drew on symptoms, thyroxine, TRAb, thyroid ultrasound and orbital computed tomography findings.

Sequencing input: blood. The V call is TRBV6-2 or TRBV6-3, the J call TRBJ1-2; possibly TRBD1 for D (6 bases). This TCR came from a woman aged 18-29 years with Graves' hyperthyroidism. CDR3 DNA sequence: TGTGCCAGCAGTTTACATAACAGGGACGGTAATGGCTACACCTTC. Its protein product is CASSLHNRDGNGYTF.